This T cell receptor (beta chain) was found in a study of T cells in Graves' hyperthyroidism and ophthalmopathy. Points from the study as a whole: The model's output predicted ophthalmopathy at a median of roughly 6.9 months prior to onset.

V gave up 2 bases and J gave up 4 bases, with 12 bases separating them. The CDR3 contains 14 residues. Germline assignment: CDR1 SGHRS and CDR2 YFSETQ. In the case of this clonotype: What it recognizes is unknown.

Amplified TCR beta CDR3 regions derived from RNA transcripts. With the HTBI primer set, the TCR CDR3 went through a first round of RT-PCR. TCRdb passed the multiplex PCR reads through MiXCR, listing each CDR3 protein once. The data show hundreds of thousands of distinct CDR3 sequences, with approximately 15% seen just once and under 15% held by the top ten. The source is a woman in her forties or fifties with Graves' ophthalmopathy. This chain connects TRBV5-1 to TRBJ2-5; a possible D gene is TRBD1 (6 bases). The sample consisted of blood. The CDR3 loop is CASSLQGMRETQYF. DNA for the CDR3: TGCGCCAGCAGCTTACAGGGTATGAGAGAGACCCAGTACTTC.